The entry that follows covers one TCR beta chain sequence. The sample is drawn from a study of T cell responses to AZD1222 COVID-19 vaccine. TCRdb's copy holds only in-frame clones and misses some; the assay was immunoSEQ multiplex PCR. The sample lists 25,000 to 30,000 clones; around nine tenths were seen once. CDR3 length: 17 residues. With V trimmed by 0 bases and J by 3 bases, 5 bases remained unmatched. Germline-derived CDR1 and CDR2 are MGHRA and YSYEKL. The source was peripheral blood, collected on day 0 of AZD1222 vaccination. The chain recombines TRBV4-1 with TRBJ1-4; TRBD1 agrees at 9 bases. The sequence came from an adult in good health. The CDR3 nucleotides read TGCGCCAGCAGCCAAGAACACAGGGGGCTAGCTAATGAAAAACTGTTTTTT. Translating gives CASSQEHRGLANEKLFF.